The 16 T cell receptor beta chains below come from one sample, sequenced in a study of T cells in Graves' hyperthyroidism and ophthalmopathy. RNA transcripts served as the template for amplifying TCR beta CDR3 regions. First-round RT-PCR targeting the TCR CDR3 was performed with the HTBI primer set. One entry per CDR3 protein results from TCRdb running MiXCR on the multiplex PCR reads. The sample includes 200,000 to 300,000 distinct CDR3 sequences, about 17% of them seen just once. Sequenced sample: blood. The receptors derive from a woman in her late teens or twenties with Graves' ophthalmopathy.

As regards this clonotype: A much larger clone is a single base away; this may be a read error. The V call is TRBV6-2 or TRBV6-3, the J call TRBJ2-3, with TRBD2 as a possible D gene (7 bases). CDR1 and CDR2 from the germline V gene are MNHEY and SVGEGT. The CDR3 extends over 15 amino acids. The CDR3 here is CASSQRGGATDTQCF. DNA of the CDR3: TGTGCCAGCAGTCAGAGGGGGGGGGCAACAGATACGCAGTGTTTT.

This clonotype was seen repeatedly, ten times or more. The chain joins TRBV5-5 to TRBJ2-7; TRBD1 aligns across 10 bases. V gave up 5 bases and J gave up 6 bases; unmatched junction bases: 2. Per the germline V gene, CDR1 is SGHKS and CDR2 is YYEKEE (reference sequence). The CDR3 contains 12 residues. DNA of the CDR3: TGTGCCAGCAGGGACAGGGGGTTCGAGCAGTACTTC. Its protein is CASRDRGFEQYF.

This clonotype was detected ten times or more. This rearrangement joins TRBV5-1 to TRBJ1-2, with D possibly being TRBD1 (5 bases). This CDR3 contains 13 residues. V gave up 3 bases and J gave up 6 bases, with 12 bases separating them. Germline values: CDR1 SGHRS, CDR2 YFSETQ. The CDR3 DNA follows: TGCGCCAGCAGCTCACGGGCAGGGAATGGCTACACCTTC. It translates to CASSSRAGNGYTF.

This clonotype came up many times. The chain recombines TRBV20-1 with TRBJ1-1; no clear D. Trimming removed 2 bases at V and 0 bases at J, with 4 bases between. This CDR3 contains 12 residues. Looked up from germline, CDR1 is DFQATT and CDR2 is SNEGSKA (reference sequence). CDR3 nucleotide sequence: TGCAGTGCTAGACCTATGAACACTGAAGCTTTCTTT. Translated: CSARPMNTEAFF.

The chain links TRBV29-1 to TRBJ2-1, with 10 bases that match TRBD2. This CDR3 is built from 17 residues. Germline CDR1 reads SQVTM; CDR2 reads ANQGSEA. Germline trimming cut 1 base from V and 4 bases from J; bases unmatched to any gene: 10. CDR3 region: CSVEGTGILAGYNEQFF. The CDR3 DNA sequence: TGCAGCGTTGAAGGGACAGGGATACTAGCGGGATACAATGAGCAGTTCTTC.

This clonotype was recorded many times. The chain recombines TRBV19 with TRBJ2-7, with a possible D match to TRBD2 (5 bases). The CDR3 has 15 amino acids. Trimming stripped 4 bases from V and 0 bases from J, with 13 bases between. Germline-derived CDR1 and CDR2 are LNHDA and SQIVND (reference sequence). CDR3 coding DNA: TGTGCCAGTAGTACTCGGACTGTTAGCTCCTACGAGCAGTACTTC. Its protein is CASSTRTVSSYEQYF.

This clonotype appeared many times. The chain carries TRBV20-1 and TRBJ2-7, with D maybe TRBD1 (6 bases). The germline V gene has CDR1 DFQATT and CDR2 SNEGSKA (reference sequence). The CDR3 has 14 residues. The V end lost 3 bases, the J end lost 7 bases, and 19 bases lay between the germline ends. The CDR3 region is CSASPPTGPREQYF. The CDR3, as DNA: TGCAGTGCTAGTCCACCTACAGGGCCGCGAGAGCAGTACTTC.

In its sample, this clonotype was seen many times. V gene TRBV12-3 or TRBV12-4 combines with J gene TRBJ1-1; D may be TRBD1 (5 bases). The ends were cut back, 3 bases at V and 6 bases at J, with 14 bases in the middle. The CDR3 totals 14 residues. CDR3 sequence: CASSLGVGGAEAFF. CDR3 in DNA: TGTGCCAGCAGTTTGGGCGTGGGGGGTGCTGAAGCTTTCTTT.

Details on this clonotype: A much bigger clone sits one base away, suggesting this may be a read error. The genes are TRBV11-2 and TRBJ2-1, with 8 bases that match TRBD2. The V gene end was trimmed by 3 bases and the J gene end by 2 bases; junction bases not matched to a gene: 9. The germline V gene has CDR1 SGHAT and CDR2 FQNNGV. The CDR3 extends over 17 amino acids. The CDR3, as DNA: TGTGCCAGCAGCTTGGGCAGCGGGAGAGGGACCTACAATGAGCAGTTCTTC. It yields the protein CASSLGSGRGTYNEQFF.

This clonotype was seen only a few times. The rearrangement links TRBV5-6 to TRBJ2-7, with D perhaps being TRBD1 or TRBD2 (5 bases each). Germline V gene sequence: CDR1 SGHDT, CDR2 YYEEEE. The length of the CDR3 is 13 residues. V was cut by 4 bases and J by 5 bases, with 13 bases left in between. The CDR3, as DNA: TGTGCCAGCAGCGTCGTGGGGGTCCACGAGCAGTACTTC. This sequence encodes CASSVVGVHEQYF.

This clonotype has ten or more counts. V usage is TRBV28 and J usage is TRBJ2-3, with TRBD1 as a possible D gene (6 bases). Trimming cost V 11 bases and J 3 bases, with 18 bases left between them. The CDR3 has 14 amino acids. Germline V gene lookup returns CDR1 MDHEN and CDR2 SYDVKM. The CDR3: CAQLLTGLTDTQYF. In nucleotides, the CDR3 is TGTGCCCAGCTTCTAACAGGGTTGACAGATACGCAGTATTTT.

This clonotype was seen at least ten times. The chain links TRBV19 to TRBJ2-1, with D possibly being TRBD1 (6 bases). The CDR3 has 13 residues. Germline CDR1 and CDR2: LNHDA and SQIVND (reference sequence). The germline V and J ends were trimmed by 9 bases and 4 bases, with 13 bases remaining between them. Here the CDR3 DNA reads TGTGCCAGCTACAGGGTTTCTTACAATGAGCAGTTCTTC. Encoded protein: CASYRVSYNEQFF.

The chain combines TRBV27 with TRBJ2-7, with 12 positions matching TRBD2. V shed 6 bases, J shed 6 bases, and the junction held 9 bases outside the gene matches. Germline values: CDR1 MNHEY, CDR2 SMNVEV (reference sequence). This CDR3 comprises 15 residues. CDR3 protein: CASSPSSGRASEQYF. CDR3 nucleotide sequence: TGTGCCAGCAGCCCTTCTAGCGGGAGGGCTTCCGAGCAGTACTTC.

This clonotype was counted many times. CDR3: CAISEDRDGYTF. The CDR3 nucleotides are TGTGCCATCAGTGAGGACAGGGATGGCTACACCTTC. The genes are TRBV10-3 and TRBJ1-2; 7 nucleotides match TRBD1. This CDR3 has 12 amino acids. Germline V gene data show CDR1 as ENHRY and CDR2 as SYGVKD. The junction had 0 bases not matched to a gene; V was cut back by 2 bases and J by 6 bases.

This clonotype was found many times. The chain couples TRBV2 to TRBJ1-1, with D uncertain. V gave up 1 base and J gave up 4 bases, with 10 bases separating them. There are 14 residues in the CDR3. Germline V gene lookup returns CDR1 SNHLY and CDR2 FYNNEI. This chain's CDR3 is CASSEGGWGTEAFF. The CDR3 bases are TGTGCCAGCAGTGAAGGAGGGTGGGGCACTGAAGCTTTCTTT.

In this sample, this clonotype turned up many times. The rearrangement links TRBV6-1 to TRBJ1-2; D ambiguous. V lost 3 bases to trimming and J lost 4 bases, with 12 bases between them. The CDR3 is 14 residues long. The germline V gene encodes CDR1 MNHNS and CDR2 SASEGT. The CDR3: CASSDLVAGYGYTF. The CDR3 DNA follows: TGTGCCAGCAGTGATCTGGTGGCAGGCTATGGCTACACCTTC.